A selection of T cell receptor beta chains follows, all from one sample in a study of blood T cell repertoires in COVID-19. Data came from immunoSEQ multiplex PCR; TCRdb stores just in-frame clones and leaves some out. The table shows some 330,000 clones, with around 87% occurring only once. Sequencing was performed on PBMCs or T cells enriched from blood (not recorded which). The source is a man aged 40-50 years in a cohort exposed to, infected with or recovered from COVID-19 (not recorded which). Both conserved end residues are part of each CDR3. The order of the fields is V gene, J gene, clone size, D gene, CDR3 DNA, CDR3 protein. D genes are given only for firm matches. For some rows the clone size is stated as once, few or many, or as a class when expanded; others skip it.

>TRBV5-6|TRBJ2-5|NA|TRBD2
TGTGCCAGCGAGAGGACTAGCGGAGAGACCCAGTACTTC
CASERTSGETQYF
>TRBV29-1|TRBJ1-1|NA|NA
TGCAGCGTTGCCTCTCCATGGGTTCGGGGACTAGCTTTCTTT
CSVASPWVRGLAFF
>TRBV7-9|TRBJ2-7|NA|TRBD2
TGTGCCAGCAGCTCCCACCCTAATCGACTAGCGGGAGTGGAGCAGTACTTC
CASSSHPNRLAGVEQYF
>TRBV2|TRBJ1-6|NA|NA
TGTGCCAGCAGTGCACCTCCGGGCTCCTATAATTCACCCCTCCACTTT
CASSAPPGSYNSPLHF
>TRBV19|TRBJ2-7|NA|TRBD1
TGTGCCAGTAGTACACTCCCTGGGACAGGGGGTAACGAGCAGTACTTC
CASSTLPGTGGNEQYF
>TRBV7-9|TRBJ2-3|NA|TRBD2
TGTGCCAGCAGCTTCCGAACTAGCGGGAGGGCCCACGATACGCAGTATTTT
CASSFRTSGRAHDTQYF
>TRBV2|TRBJ2-5|NA|TRBD2
TGTGCCACAAATCCCGCGGGAGGGAGCGAGACCCAGTACTTC
CATNPAGGSETQYF
>TRBV14|TRBJ1-2|NA|NA
TGTGCCAGCAGCCAACAGGGAGGCTATGGCTACACCTTC
CASSQQGGYGYTF
>TRBV27|TRBJ1-2|NA|TRBD1
TGTGCCAGCAGTTTACGGACAGGGGGCTATGGCTACACCTTC
CASSLRTGGYGYTF
>TRBV30|TRBJ1-3|once|NA
TGTGCCTCGGCGGGCTCTGGAAACACCATATATTTT
CASAGSGNTIYF
>TRBV29-1|TRBJ2-7|NA|NA
TGCAGCGTTGAACGAGGGAACGAGCAGTACTTC
CSVERGNEQYF
>TRBV20-1|TRBJ2-2|NA|NA
TGCAGTGCTAGTACGGGGAGGACGAACACCGGGGAGCTGTTTTTT
CSASTGRTNTGELFF
>TRBV5-5|TRBJ2-1|NA|NA
TGTGCCAGCAGCTCCTCTGGGGCACACAATGAGCAGTTCTTC
CASSSSGAHNEQFF
>TRBV2|TRBJ1-2|many|TRBD1
TGTGCCAGCAGCTTCACAGGGGATGGCTACACCTTC
CASSFTGDGYTF
>TRBV3-1/TRBV3-2|TRBJ1-1|NA|NA
TGTGCCAGCAGCCCCATGCGGGGTGGGGGGACTGAAGCTTTCTTT
CASSPMRGGGTEAFF
>TRBV19|TRBJ2-7|NA|NA
TGTGCCAGTAGTAGGGAGCGGCAGGGGATATACGAGCAGTACTTC
CASSRERQGIYEQYF
>TRBV7-3|TRBJ2-3|NA|NA
TGTGCCAGCAGCCCAAACCGGCCAGGGGATACGCAGTATTTT
CASSPNRPGDTQYF
>TRBV14|TRBJ1-1|NA|TRBD1
TGTGCCAGCAGCCATTGGGGACAGGAAGCTTTCTTT
CASSHWGQEAFF
>TRBV5-1|TRBJ2-7|NA|NA
TGCGCCAGCAGCTTGGATTCAGGGACCTACGAGCAGTACTTC
CASSLDSGTYEQYF
>TRBV18|TRBJ2-1|NA|NA
TGTGCCAGCTCACCACCGGGCGGTCGGACTTACAATGAGCAGTTCTTC
CASSPPGGRTYNEQFF
>TRBV6-5|TRBJ2-3|NA|NA
TGTGCCAGCAGTTATCTCCGGGGGGCGCGGGATACGCAGTATTTT
CASSYLRGARDTQYF
>TRBV5-1|TRBJ1-6|NA|NA
TGCGCCAGCAGCTTGGGCCAGGGGAAGATTAGTTCACCCCTCCACTTT
CASSLGQGKISSPLHF
>TRBV7-8|TRBJ1-1|NA|NA
TGTGCCAGCAGATGGGGCATGAACACTGAAGCTTTCTTT
CASRWGMNTEAFF
>TRBV30|TRBJ1-2|NA|NA
TGTGCCTGGAGTCCAGGCAGTAGGGGCTACACCTTC
CAWSPGSRGYTF
>TRBV10-3|TRBJ2-3|once|TRBD2
TGTGCCATCAGTGCCACGAACCCGGGACTAGCGGGAGTGGGGTGGAGCACAGATACGCAGTATTTT
CAISATNPGLAGVGWSTDTQYF
>TRBV18|TRBJ1-1|NA|TRBD1
TGTGCCAGCTCACCGGGACAGGGGGCGGGCACTGAAGCTTTCTTT
CASSPGQGAGTEAFF
>TRBV28|TRBJ1-2|NA|NA
TGTGCCAGCAGTTTAAGAAGACTCGACTATGGCTACACCTTC
CASSLRRLDYGYTF
>TRBV5-4|TRBJ2-5|NA|NA
TGTGCCAGCAGCCGAGAGGGCGGGGAGACCCAGTACTTC
CASSREGGETQYF
>TRBV7-3|TRBJ2-1|NA|TRBD2
TGTGCCAGCGGGCTAGCGGGAGAAGGGAATGAGCAGTTCTTC
CASGLAGEGNEQFF
>TRBV27|TRBJ1-5|NA|NA
TGTGCCAGCAGTTTCAAAAGCAATCAGCCCCAGCATTTT
CASSFKSNQPQHF
>TRBV19|TRBJ1-2|few|NA
TGTGCCAGTAGTTCTACAGGTTTTCGCTTC
CASSSTGFRF
>TRBV3-1/TRBV3-2|TRBJ2-7|NA|TRBD1
TGTGCCAGCAGCCAAGGACAGGGCTACGAGCAGTACTTC
CASSQGQGYEQYF
>TRBV3-1/TRBV3-2|TRBJ2-1|NA|TRBD2
TGTGCCAGCAGTCATAGCGGGAGGGCCTCCAATGAGCAGTTCTTC
CASSHSGRASNEQFF
>TRBV28|TRBJ2-7|NA|TRBD2
TGTGCCAGCAGTCTCAGCGGGAGGCTCTCCTACGAGCAGTACTTC
CASSLSGRLSYEQYF
>TRBV11-2|TRBJ2-3|NA|TRBD2
TGTGCCAGCAGCTTAGAACGCGGGAGGGGCCGGGCAGATACGCAGTATTTT
CASSLERGRGRADTQYF
>TRBV11-2|TRBJ2-3|NA|NA
TGTGCCAGCAGCTTTGGCCTAGACACAGATACGCAGTATTTT
CASSFGLDTDTQYF
>TRBV11-2|TRBJ2-3|NA|TRBD1
TGTGCCAGCAACATAGGACAGGGGTACGTGGATACGCAGTATTTT
CASNIGQGYVDTQYF
>TRBV7-2|TRBJ2-7|NA|NA
TGTGCCAGCAGCTTTGACAGATCCTACGAGCAGTACTTC
CASSFDRSYEQYF
>TRBV15|TRBJ1-5|NA|TRBD1
TGTGCCACCAGCAGGGAGGGACAGAGGAATCAGCCCCAGCATTTT
CATSREGQRNQPQHF
>TRBV19|TRBJ2-5|NA|TRBD2
TGTGCCAGTAGTAAAGCCGGGACTAGCCGTGAGACCCAGTACTTC
CASSKAGTSRETQYF
>TRBV3-1/TRBV3-2|TRBJ2-7|NA|TRBD1
TGTGCCAGCAGCCAATCCAACAGGGGCTACGAGCAGTACTTC
CASSQSNRGYEQYF
>TRBV5-1|TRBJ1-1|NA|TRBD1
TGCGCCAGCAGCCCCTCGGGACAGCAGAACACTGAAGCTTTCTTT
CASSPSGQQNTEAFF
>TRBV2|TRBJ1-1|NA|TRBD1
TGTGCCAGCACCCGACGGGACAGGGAAGCTTTCTTT
CASTRRDREAFF
>TRBV10-3|TRBJ1-3|NA|NA
TGTGCCATCAGTGAGGGGGGCCACACTGGAAACACCATATATTTT
CAISEGGHTGNTIYF